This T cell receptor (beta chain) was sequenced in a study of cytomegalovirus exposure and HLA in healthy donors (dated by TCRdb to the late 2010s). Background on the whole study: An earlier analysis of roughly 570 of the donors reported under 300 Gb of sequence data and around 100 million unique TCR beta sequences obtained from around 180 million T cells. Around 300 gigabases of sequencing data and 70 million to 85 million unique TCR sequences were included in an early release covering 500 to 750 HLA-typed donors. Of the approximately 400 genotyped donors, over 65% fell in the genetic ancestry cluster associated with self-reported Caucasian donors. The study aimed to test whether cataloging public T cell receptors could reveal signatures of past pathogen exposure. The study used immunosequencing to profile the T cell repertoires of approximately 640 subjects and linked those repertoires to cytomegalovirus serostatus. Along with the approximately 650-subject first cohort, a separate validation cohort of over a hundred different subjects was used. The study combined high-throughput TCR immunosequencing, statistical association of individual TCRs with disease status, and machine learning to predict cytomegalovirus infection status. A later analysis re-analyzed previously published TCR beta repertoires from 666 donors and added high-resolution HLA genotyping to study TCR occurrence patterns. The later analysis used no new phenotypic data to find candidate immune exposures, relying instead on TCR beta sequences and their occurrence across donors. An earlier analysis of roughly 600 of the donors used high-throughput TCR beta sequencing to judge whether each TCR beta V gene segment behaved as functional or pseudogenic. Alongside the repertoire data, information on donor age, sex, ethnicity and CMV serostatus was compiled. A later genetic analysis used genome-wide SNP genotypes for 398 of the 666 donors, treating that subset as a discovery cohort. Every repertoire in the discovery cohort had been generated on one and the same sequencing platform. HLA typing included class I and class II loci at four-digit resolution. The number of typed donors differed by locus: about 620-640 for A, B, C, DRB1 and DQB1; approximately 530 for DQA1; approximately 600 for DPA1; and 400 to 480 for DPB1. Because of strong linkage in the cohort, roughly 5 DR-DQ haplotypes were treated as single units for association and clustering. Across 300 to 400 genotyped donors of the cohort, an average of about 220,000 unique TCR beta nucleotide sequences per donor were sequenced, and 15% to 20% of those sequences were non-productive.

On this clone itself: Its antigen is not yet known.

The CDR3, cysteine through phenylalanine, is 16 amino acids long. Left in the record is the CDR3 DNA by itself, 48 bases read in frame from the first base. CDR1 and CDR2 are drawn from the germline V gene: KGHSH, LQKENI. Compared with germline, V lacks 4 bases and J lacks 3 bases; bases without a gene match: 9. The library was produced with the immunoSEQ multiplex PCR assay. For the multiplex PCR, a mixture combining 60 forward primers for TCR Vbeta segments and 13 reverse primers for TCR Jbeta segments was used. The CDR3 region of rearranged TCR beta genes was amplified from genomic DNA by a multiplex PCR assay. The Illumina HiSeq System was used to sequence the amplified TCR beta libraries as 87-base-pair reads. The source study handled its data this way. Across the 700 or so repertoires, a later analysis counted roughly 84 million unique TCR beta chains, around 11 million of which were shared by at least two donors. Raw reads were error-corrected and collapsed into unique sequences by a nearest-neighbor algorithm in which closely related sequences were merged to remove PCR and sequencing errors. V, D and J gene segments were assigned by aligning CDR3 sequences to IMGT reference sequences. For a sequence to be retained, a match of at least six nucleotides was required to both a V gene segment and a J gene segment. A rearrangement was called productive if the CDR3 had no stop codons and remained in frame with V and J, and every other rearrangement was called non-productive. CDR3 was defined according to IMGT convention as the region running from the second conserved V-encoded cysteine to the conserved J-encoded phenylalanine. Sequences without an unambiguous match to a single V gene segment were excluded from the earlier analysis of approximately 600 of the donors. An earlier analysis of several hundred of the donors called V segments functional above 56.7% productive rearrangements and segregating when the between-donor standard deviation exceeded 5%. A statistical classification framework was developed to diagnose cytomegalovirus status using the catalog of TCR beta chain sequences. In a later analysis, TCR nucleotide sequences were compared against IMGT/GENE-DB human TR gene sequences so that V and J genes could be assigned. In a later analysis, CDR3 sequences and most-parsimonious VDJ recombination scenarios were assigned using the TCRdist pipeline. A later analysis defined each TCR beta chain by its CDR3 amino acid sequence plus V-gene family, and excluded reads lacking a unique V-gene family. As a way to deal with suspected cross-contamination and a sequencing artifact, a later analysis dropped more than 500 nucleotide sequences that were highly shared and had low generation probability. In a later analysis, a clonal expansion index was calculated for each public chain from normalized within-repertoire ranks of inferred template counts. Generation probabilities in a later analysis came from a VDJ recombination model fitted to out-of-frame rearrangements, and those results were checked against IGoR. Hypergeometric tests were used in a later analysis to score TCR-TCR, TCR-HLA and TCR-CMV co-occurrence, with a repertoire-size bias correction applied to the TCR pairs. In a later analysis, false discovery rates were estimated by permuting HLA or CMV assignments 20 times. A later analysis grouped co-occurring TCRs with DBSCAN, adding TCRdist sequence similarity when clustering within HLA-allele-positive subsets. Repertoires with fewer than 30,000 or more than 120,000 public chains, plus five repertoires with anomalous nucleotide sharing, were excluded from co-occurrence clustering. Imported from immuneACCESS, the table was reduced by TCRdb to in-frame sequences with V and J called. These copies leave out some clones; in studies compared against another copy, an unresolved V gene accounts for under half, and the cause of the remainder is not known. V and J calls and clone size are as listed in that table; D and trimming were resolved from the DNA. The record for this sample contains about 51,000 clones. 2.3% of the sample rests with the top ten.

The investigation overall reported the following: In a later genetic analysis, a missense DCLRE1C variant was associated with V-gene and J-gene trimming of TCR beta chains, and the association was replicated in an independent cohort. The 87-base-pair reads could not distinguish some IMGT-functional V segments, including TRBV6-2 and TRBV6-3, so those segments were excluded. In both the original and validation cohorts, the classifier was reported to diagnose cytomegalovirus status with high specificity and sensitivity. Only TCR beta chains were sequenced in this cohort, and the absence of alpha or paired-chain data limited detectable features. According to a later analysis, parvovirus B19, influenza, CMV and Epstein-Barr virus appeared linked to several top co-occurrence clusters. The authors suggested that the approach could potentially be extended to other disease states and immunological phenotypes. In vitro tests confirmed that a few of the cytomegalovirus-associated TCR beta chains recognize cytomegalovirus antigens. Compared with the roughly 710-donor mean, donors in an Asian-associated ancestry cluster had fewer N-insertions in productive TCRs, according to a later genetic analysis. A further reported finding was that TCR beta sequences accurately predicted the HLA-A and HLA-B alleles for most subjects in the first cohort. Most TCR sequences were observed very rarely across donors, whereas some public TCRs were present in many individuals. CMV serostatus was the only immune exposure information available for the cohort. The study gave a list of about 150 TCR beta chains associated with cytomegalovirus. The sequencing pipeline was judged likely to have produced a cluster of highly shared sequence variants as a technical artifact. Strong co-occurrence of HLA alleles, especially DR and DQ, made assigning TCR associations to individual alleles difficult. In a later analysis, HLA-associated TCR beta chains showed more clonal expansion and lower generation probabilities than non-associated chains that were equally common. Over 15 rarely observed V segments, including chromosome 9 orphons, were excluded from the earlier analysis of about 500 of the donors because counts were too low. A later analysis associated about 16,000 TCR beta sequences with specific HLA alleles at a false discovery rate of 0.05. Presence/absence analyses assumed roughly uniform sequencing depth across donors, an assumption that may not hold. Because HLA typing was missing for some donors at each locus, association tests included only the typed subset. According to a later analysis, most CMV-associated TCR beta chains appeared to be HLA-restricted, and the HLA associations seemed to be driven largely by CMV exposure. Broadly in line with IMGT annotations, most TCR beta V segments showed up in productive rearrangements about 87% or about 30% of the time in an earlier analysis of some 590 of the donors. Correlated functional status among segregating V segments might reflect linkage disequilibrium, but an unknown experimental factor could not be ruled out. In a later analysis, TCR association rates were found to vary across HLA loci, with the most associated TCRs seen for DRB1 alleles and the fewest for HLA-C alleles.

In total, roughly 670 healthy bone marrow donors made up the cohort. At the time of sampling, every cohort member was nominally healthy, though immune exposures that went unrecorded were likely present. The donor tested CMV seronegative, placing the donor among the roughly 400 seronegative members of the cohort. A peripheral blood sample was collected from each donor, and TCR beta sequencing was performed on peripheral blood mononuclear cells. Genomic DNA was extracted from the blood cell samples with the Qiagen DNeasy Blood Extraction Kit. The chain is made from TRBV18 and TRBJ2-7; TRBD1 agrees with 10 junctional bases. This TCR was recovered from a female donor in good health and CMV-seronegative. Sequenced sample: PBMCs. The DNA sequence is TGTGCCAGCTCACAAGCTTCCGGGACAGGGGTCTACGAGCAGTACTTC. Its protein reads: CASSQASGTGVYEQYF. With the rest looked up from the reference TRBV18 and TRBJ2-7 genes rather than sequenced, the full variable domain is NAGVMQNPRHLVRRRGQEARLRCSPMKGHSHVYWYRQLPEEGLKFMVYLQKENIIDESGMPKERFSAEFPKEGPSILRIQQVVRGDSAAYFCASSQASGTGVYEQYFGPGTRLTVT.